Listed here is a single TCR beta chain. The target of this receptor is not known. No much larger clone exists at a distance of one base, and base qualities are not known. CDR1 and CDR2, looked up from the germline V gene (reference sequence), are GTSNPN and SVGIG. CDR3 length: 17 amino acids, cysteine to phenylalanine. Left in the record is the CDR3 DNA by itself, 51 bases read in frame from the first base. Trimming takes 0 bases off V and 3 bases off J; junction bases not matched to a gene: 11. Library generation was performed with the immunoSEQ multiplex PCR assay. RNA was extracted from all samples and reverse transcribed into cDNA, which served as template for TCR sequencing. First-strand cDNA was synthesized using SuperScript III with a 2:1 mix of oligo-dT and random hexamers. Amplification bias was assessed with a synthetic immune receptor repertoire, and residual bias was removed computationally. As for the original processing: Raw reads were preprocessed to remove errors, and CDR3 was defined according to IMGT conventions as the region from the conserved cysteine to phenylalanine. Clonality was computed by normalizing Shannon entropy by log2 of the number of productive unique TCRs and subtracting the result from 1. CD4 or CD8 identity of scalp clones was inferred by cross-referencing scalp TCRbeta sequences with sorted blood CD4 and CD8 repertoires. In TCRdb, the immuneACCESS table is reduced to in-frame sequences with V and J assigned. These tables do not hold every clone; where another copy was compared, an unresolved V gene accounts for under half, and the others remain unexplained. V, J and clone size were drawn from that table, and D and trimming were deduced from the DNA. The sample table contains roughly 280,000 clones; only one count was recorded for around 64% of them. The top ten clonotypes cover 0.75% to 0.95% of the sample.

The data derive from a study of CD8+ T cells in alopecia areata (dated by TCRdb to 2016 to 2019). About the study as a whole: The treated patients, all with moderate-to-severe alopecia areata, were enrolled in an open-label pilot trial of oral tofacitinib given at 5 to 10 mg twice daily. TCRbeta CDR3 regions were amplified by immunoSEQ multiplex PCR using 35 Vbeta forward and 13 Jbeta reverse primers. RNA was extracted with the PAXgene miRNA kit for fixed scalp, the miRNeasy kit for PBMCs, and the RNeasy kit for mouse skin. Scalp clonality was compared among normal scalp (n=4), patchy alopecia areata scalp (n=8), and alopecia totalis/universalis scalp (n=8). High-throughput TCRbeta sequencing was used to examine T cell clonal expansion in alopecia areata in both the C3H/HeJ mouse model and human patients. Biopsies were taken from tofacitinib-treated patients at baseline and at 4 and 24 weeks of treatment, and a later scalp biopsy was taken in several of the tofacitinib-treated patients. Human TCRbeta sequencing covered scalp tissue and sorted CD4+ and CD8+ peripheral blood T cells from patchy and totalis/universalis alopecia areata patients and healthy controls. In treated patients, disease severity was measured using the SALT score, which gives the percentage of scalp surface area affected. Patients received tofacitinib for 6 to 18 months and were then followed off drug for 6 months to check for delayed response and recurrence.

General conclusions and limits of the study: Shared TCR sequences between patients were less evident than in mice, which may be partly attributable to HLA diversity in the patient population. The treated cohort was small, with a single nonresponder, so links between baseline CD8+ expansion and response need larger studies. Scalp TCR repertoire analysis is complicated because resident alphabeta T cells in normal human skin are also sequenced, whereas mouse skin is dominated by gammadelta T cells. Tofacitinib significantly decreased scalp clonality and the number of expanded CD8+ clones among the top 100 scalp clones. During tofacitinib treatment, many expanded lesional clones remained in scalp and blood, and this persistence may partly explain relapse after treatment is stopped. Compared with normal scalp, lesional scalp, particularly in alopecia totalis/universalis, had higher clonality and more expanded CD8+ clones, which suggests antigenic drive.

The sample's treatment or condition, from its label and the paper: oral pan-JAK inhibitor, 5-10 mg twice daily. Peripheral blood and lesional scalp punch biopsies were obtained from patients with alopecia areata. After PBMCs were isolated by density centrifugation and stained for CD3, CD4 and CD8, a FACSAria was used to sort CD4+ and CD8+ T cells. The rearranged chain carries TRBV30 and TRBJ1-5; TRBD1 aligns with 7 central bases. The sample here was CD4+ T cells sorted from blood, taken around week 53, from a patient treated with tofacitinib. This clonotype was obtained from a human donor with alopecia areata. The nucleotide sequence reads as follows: TGTGCCTGGAGTGTATTAGAGGGACAGTATTACAATCAGCCCCAGCATTTT. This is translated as CAWSVLEGQYYNQPQHF.